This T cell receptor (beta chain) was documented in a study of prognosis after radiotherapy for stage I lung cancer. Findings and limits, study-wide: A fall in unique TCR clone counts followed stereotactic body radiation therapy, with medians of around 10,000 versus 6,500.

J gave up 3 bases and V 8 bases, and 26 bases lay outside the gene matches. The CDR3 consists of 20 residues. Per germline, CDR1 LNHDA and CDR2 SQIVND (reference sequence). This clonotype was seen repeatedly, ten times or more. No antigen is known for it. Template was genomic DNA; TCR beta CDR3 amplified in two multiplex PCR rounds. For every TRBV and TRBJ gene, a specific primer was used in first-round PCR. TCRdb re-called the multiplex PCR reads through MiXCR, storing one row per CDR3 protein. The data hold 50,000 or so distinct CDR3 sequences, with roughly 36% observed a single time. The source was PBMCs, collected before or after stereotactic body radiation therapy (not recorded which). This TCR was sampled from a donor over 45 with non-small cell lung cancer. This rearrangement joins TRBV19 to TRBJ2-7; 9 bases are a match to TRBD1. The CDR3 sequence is CASVVSSGTGNHSPYYEQYF. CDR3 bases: TGTGCCAGTGTGGTCTCGTCGGGGACAGGGAACCACAGCCCTTACTACGAGCAGTACTTC.